This is a list of T cell receptor beta chains from one sample in a study of lung T cells in sarcoidosis with Löfgren's syndrome. TCRdb fed the reads into MiXCR, producing one record per CDR3 protein. In the table there are 60,000 or so distinct CDR3 sequences, less than 25% of which are singletons. The sequencing input was CD4+ T cells from PBMCs. These receptors all come from a human donor with sarcoidosis (Löfgren's syndrome or another form), or a control subject (not recorded which). The CDR3 runs from the conserved cysteine through the conserved F or W. A D gene is named only where the DNA matches it firmly. Expanded clones are given a class, and other clones once, few, many or no size at all.

CASSFRGADNSPLHF,TGTGCCAGCAGTTTTAGGGGAGCGGATAATTCACCCCTCCACTTT,many,NA,TRBJ1-6,TRBV27
CASKLQRNTEAFF,TGTGCCAGCAAGTTGCAGAGGAACACTGAAGCTTTCTTT,medium-sized,NA,TRBJ1-1,TRBV27
CASSPTGFPSYEQYF,TGTGCCAGTAGCCCGACAGGATTCCCCTCCTACGAGCAGTACTTC,NA,NA,TRBJ2-7,TRBV19
CRLGQGGMETQYF,TGCAGACTGGGACAGGGTGGTATGGAGACCCAGTACTTC,many,TRBD1,TRBJ2-5,TRBV20-1
CASSLDVGRTEQFF,TGTGCCAGCAGCTTAGATGTGGGTAGAACTGAGCAGTTCTTC,NA,NA,TRBJ2-1,TRBV11-2
CSVRSMVASSGEGQYF,TGCAGTGTTAGATCGATGGTGGCTAGCTCCGGGGAAGGCCAGTACTTC,NA,NA,TRBJ2-5,TRBV20-1
CASSSLGLAGTYEQYF,TGTGCCAGCAGCTCCCTCGGGCTAGCGGGGACCTACGAGCAGTACTTC,NA,TRBD2,TRBJ2-7,TRBV11-2
CSVVSQPLGYYEQYF,TGCAGCGTTGTAAGCCAGCCACTAGGCTACTACGAGCAGTACTTC,NA,NA,TRBJ2-7,TRBV29-1
CSAPPGSSYNEQFF,TGCAGTGCCCCCCCAGGGAGCTCCTACAATGAGCAGTTCTTC,NA,NA,TRBJ2-1,TRBV20-1
CSVVVGNEQFF,TGCAGCGTTGTTGTGGGCAATGAGCAGTTCTTC,NA,NA,TRBJ2-1,TRBV29-1
CAWIAGAGDTQYF,TGTGCCTGGATCGCGGGAGCAGGAGATACGCAGTATTTT,NA,TRBD2,TRBJ2-3,TRBV30
CASSLGGGRWGTEAFF,TGTGCCAGCAGCCTAGGGGGGGGTCGTTGGGGCACTGAAGCTTTCTTT,many,NA,TRBJ1-1,TRBV27
CSATVTVTPSGANVLTF,TGCAGTGCTACGGTGACAGTTACTCCCTCTGGGGCCAACGTCCTGACTTTC,many,NA,TRBJ2-6,TRBV20-1
CAGRGRSTDTQYF,TGCGCCGGCCGCGGGAGAAGCACAGATACGCAGTATTTT,many,TRBD2,TRBJ2-3,TRBV4-3
CASRPYSGNSYEQYF,TGTGCCAGCAGACCATATAGCGGGAACTCCTACGAGCAGTACTTC,many,TRBD2,TRBJ2-7,TRBV6-2/TRBV6-3